Each of the 24 T cell receptor beta chains below was sequenced from the same sample in a study of T cell responses to AZD1222 COVID-19 vaccine. TCRdb's table, derived via immunoSEQ multiplex PCR, lists solely in-frame clones and lacks some. The sample records 100,000 to 150,000 clones, just under 95% being singletons. The source material was peripheral blood, sampled on day 0 of AZD1222 vaccination. These receptors all come from an adult in good health.

The V call is TRBV27, the J call TRBJ2-1; 8 positions agree with TRBD2. Unmatched junction bases numbered 12, after V lost 5 bases and J lost 0 bases. In germline, CDR1 is MNHEY, CDR2 SMNVEV (reference sequence). The CDR3 runs 18 residues. The CDR3, as DNA: TGTGCCAGCAGTCCACCCTCCGGGACTAGGTACTCCTACAATGAGCAGTTCTTC. Its translation is CASSPPSGTRYSYNEQFF.

The rearrangement joins TRBV19 to TRBJ1-1; 9 bases match TRBD1. This CDR3 is built from 15 residues. Germline V CDR1 and CDR2: LNHDA, SQIVND (reference sequence). The junction had 12 bases not matched to a gene; V was cut back by 7 bases and J by 6 bases. CDR3 amino acids: CASTNRGLVSAEAFF. The CDR3 coding sequence is TGTGCCAGTACGAACAGGGGGCTTGTGAGTGCTGAAGCTTTCTTT.

The chain employs TRBV5-1 and TRBJ1-1; D perhaps matches TRBD1 (5 bases). Germline V gene data show CDR1 as SGHRS and CDR2 as YFSETQ. CDR3 length equals 16 residues. V was clipped by 4 bases and J by 4 bases, with 20 bases between them. CDR3 residues: CASSQQSRLGRTEAFF. The CDR3 DNA follows: TGCGCCAGCAGCCAGCAATCCCGGCTGGGGCGCACTGAAGCTTTCTTT.

The rearrangement uses TRBV6-5 and TRBJ1-2; no clear D. The germline CDR1 and CDR2 sequences are MNHEY and SVGAGI. V lost 4 bases and J 2 bases, leaving 8 bases between the germline ends. The CDR3 runs to 13 residues. CDR3 bases: TGTGCCAGCAGTTTTTTCCCCAACTATGGCTACACCTTC. Its translation is CASSFFPNYGYTF.

The chain carries TRBV30 and TRBJ1-4; TRBD1 might be the D (5 bases). The V gene's germline CDR1 is GTSNPN and CDR2 SVGIG (reference sequence). This CDR3 is 13 amino acids long. V gave up 7 bases and J gave up 2 bases, with 11 bases separating them. The DNA of the CDR3 is TGTGCCTACACCGGGGCCACTAATGAAAAACTGTTTTTT. Amino acids: CAYTGATNEKLFF.

This rearrangement joins TRBV6-5 to TRBJ2-7, with D hard to call. Trimming stripped 0 bases from V and 7 bases from J, with 19 bases between. Germline CDR1 reads MNHEY; CDR2 reads SVGAGI. The CDR3 contains 16 residues. The CDR3 nucleotides read TGTGCCAGCAGTTACTCGAAGTTAGCAGACCCTACGGAGCAGTACTTC. Amino acids: CASSYSKLADPTEQYF.

V gene TRBV5-1 combines with J gene TRBJ2-2; 7 bases agree with TRBD2. The J segment lost 5 bases and the V segment lost 6 bases, leaving 10 bases of the junction unmatched. This CDR3 is 15 amino acids long. Germline loops: CDR1 SGHRS, CDR2 YFSETQ. The CDR3 loop is CASTPGAGVTGELFF. In DNA form, the CDR3 reads TGCGCCAGCACCCCCGGGGCGGGAGTAACCGGGGAGCTGTTTTTT.

The rearrangement links TRBV19 to TRBJ2-7, with 9 bases aligning to TRBD1. With 1 base clipped from V and 3 bases from J, the junction kept 4 bases outside the gene matches. The CDR3 has 15 amino acids. From germline, CDR1 is LNHDA and CDR2 SQIVND (reference sequence). CDR3 bases: TGTGCCAGTAGTATAGGGACAGGGGCGAGCTACGAGCAGTACTTC. Amino acid sequence: CASSIGTGASYEQYF.

The rearrangement uses TRBV5-6 and TRBJ1-3; D unclear. CDR3 size: 14 residues. Germline CDR1 is SGHDT and CDR2 is YYEEEE. The germline V and J ends were trimmed by 5 bases and 6 bases, with 15 bases remaining between them. CDR3 residues: CASSYQAVANTIYF. In DNA form, the CDR3 reads TGTGCCAGCAGTTACCAAGCGGTAGCAAACACCATATATTTT.

This chain connects TRBV27 to TRBJ2-7, with D perhaps matching TRBD1 (6 bases). The V and J ends lost 4 bases and 5 bases respectively, with 12 bases between them. Germline assignment: CDR1 MNHEY and CDR2 SMNVEV (reference sequence). The CDR3 sequence is 13 residues long. CDR3 amino acids: CASSSQGPNEQYF. In nucleotides, the CDR3 is TGTGCCAGCAGTTCCCAGGGGCCCAACGAGCAGTACTTC.

This sequence joins TRBV27 and TRBJ1-5; TRBD1 is a possible D gene (6 bases). CDR1 and CDR2 (germline): MNHEY, SMNVEV (reference sequence). This CDR3 is built from 17 residues. V dropped 4 bases and J dropped 1 base, with 17 bases sitting between them. The CDR3 DNA follows: TGTGCCAGCAGTTCGCGCCTAGGGGGACCAAGCAATCAGCCCCAGCATTTT. Translating it yields CASSSRLGGPSNQPQHF.

The chain combines TRBV5-1 with TRBJ1-6; D gene ambiguous. In germline, CDR1 is SGHRS, CDR2 YFSETQ. V was pared by 0 bases and J by 6 bases, with 16 bases between. CDR3 size: 17 residues. The CDR3 spells CASSLGASASSNSPLHF. DNA of the CDR3: TGCGCCAGCAGCTTGGGAGCGTCGGCAAGTTCTAATTCACCCCTCCACTTT.

The rearrangement uses TRBV5-1 and TRBJ1-5; maybe TRBD1 (6 bases). CDR3 length equals 15 residues. Germline CDR1 reads SGHRS; CDR2 reads YFSETQ. Trimming took off 8 bases at V and 0 bases at J, with 15 bases between the two ends. DNA for the CDR3: TGCGCCAGGAAGGTAACAGGGAATAGCAATCAGCCCCAGCATTTT. Translating it yields CARKVTGNSNQPQHF.

This rearrangement joins TRBV11-3 to TRBJ2-1; D is ambiguous. V was shortened by 5 bases and J by 3 bases, with 8 bases between the two germline ends. CDR1 is SGHNT and CDR2 is YENEEA in the germline V gene. The CDR3 is 13 amino acids. The CDR3 bases are TGTGCCAGCAGCCTCCTCGGCTACAATGAGCAGTTCTTC. This encodes CASSLLGYNEQFF.

This clone was recorded a few times. V usage is TRBV2 and J usage is TRBJ2-1; D remains ambiguous. Trimming removed 6 bases at V and 6 bases at J, with 12 bases between. This CDR3 has 13 residues. Germline CDR1 is SNHLY and CDR2 is FYNNEI. The CDR3, as DNA: TGTGCCAGCAGAGCAGACTTACTCAATGAGCAGTTCTTC. Amino acids: CASRADLLNEQFF.

This rearrangement joins TRBV6-5 to TRBJ1-2, with D possibly being TRBD1 (5 bases). V was trimmed by 7 bases and J by 8 bases, leaving 14 bases between them. Germline assignment: CDR1 MNHEY and CDR2 SVGAGI. The length of the CDR3 is 12 residues. The CDR3 DNA is TGTGCCAGCAATCTCGGACACGGAGGCTACACCTTC. It is translated as CASNLGHGGYTF.

This chain uses TRBV5-1 with TRBJ2-7, with unresolved D. Trimming stripped 0 bases from V and 3 bases from J, with 7 bases between. Germline CDR1 SGHRS, CDR2 YFSETQ. The CDR3 contains 13 residues. The CDR3 region is CASSLGSYYEQYF. The CDR3 region has the DNA TGCGCCAGCAGCTTGGGGAGTTACTACGAGCAGTACTTC.

V and J are TRBV6-1 and TRBJ1-5; a weak D match, TRBD1 (5 bases). The CDR3 runs to 15 residues. Trimming removed 2 bases from V and 4 bases from J, with 12 bases in between. Germline CDR1 reads MNHNS; CDR2 reads SASEGT. The CDR3 region is CASSEMAGQNQPQHF. DNA for the CDR3: TGTGCCAGCAGTGAAATGGCAGGGCAGAATCAGCCCCAGCATTTT.

The V and J genes are TRBV29-1 and TRBJ1-1, with D possibly matching TRBD1 (5 bases). The V and J ends lost 7 bases and 8 bases respectively, with 17 bases between them. This CDR3 has 12 amino acids. From germline, CDR1 is SQVTM and CDR2 ANQGSEA. CDR3 residues: CSGGGVLTEAFF. CDR3 nucleotides: TGCAGCGGGGGGGGTGTTTTAACCGAAGCTTTCTTT.

V usage is TRBV4-1 and J usage is TRBJ2-1; D is perhaps TRBD2 (6 bases). Germline V gene sequence: CDR1 MGHRA, CDR2 YSYEKL. The CDR3 is 16 residues long. Trimming took 4 bases from V and 0 from J, leaving 13 bases between them. The CDR3, as DNA: TGCGCCAGCAGCCTTATAGGAGGGAGCTCCTACAATGAGCAGTTCTTC. Its translation: CASSLIGGSSYNEQFF.

This clone was counted once. The chain recombines TRBV7-3 with TRBJ1-1, with a weak D call TRBD1 (6 bases). The CDR3 extends over 15 amino acids. Germline CDR1 SGHTA, CDR2 FQGTGA. Trimming removed 6 bases at V and 0 bases at J, with 14 bases between. This chain's CDR3 is CASSTPDRLNTEAFF. The CDR3 bases are TGTGCCAGCAGTACCCCGGACAGATTGAACACTGAAGCTTTCTTT.

This clone came up once. V gene TRBV5-4 combines with J gene TRBJ2-7; a weak D match, TRBD1 (6 bases). Germline V CDR1 and CDR2: SGHNT, YYREEE (reference sequence). This CDR3 spans 16 amino acids. The ends were cut back, 2 bases at V and 2 bases at J, with 17 bases in the middle. CDR3 nucleotides: TGTGCCAGCAGCTTCGCAGGGACAACCCCCCCCTACGAGCAGTACTTC. Encoded protein: CASSFAGTTPPYEQYF.

This clone was observed once. The genes are TRBV12-3 or TRBV12-4 and TRBJ2-6, with D hard to call. V shed 3 bases and J shed 0 bases, with 0 bases lying between them. The length of the CDR3 is 13 residues. The CDR3 sequence is CASSFSGANVLTF. The CDR3 bases are TGTGCCAGCAGTTTCTCTGGGGCCAACGTCCTGACTTTC.

This clone appeared once. This chain joins TRBV4-3 and TRBJ2-7; tentative D call: TRBD1 (6 bases). V lost 1 base and J 6 bases, leaving 19 bases between the germline ends. The CDR3 covers 16 residues. Germline V gene lookup returns CDR1 LGHNA and CDR2 YSLEER. CDR3 DNA sequence: TGCGCCAGCAGCCAAGCCTCCCCGGGACAAGGGGTCGAGCAGTACTTC. It codes for CASSQASPGQGVEQYF.